Described below is a single T cell receptor beta chain sequence and its context. This entry comes from a study of patients and donors after allogeneic stem cell transplantation. TCRdb fed the RT-PCR reads into MiXCR, producing one record per CDR3 protein. The data contain roughly 250,000 distinct CDR3 sequences, roughly an eighth of them singletons. The receptor was derived from a human donor who was either an allogeneic HSCT recipient or a stem cell or donor lymphocyte infusion donor (not recorded which). It is not recorded whose cells these are; they may come from a transplant donor. Sequencing was carried out using blood, either unsorted or a sorted T cell fraction (not recorded which).

CDR3 sequence: CSAEPGQGSYEQYF. The CDR3 DNA is TGCAGTGCGGAACCGGGACAGGGGTCCTACGAGCAGTACTTC. This chain connects TRBV20-1 to TRBJ2-7; 10 bases fit TRBD1. V trimming: 6 bases; J trimming: 1 base; junction bases outside the gene matches: 6. Germline loops: CDR1 DFQATT, CDR2 SNEGSKA (reference sequence). This CDR3 is built from 14 residues.